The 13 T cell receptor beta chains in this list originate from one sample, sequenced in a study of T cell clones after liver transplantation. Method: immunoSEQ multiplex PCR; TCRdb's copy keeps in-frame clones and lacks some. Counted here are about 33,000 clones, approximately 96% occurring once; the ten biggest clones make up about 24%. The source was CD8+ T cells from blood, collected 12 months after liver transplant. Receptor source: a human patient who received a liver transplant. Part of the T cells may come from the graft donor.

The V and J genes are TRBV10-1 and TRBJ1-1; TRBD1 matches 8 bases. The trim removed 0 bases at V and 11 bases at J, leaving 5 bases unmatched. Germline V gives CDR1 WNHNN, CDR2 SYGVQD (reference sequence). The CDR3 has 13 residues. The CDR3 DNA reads TGCGCCAGCAGTGAGTCGGGACAGGTTGGGGCTTTCTTT. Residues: CASSESGQVGAFF.

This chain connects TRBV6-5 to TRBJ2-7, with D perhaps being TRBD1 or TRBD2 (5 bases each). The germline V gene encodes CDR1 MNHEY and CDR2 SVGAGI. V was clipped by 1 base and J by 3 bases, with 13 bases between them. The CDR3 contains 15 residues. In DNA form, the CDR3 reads TGTGCCAGCAGTTACTTGGGGGAAACCGGCTACGAGCAGTACTTC. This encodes CASSYLGETGYEQYF.

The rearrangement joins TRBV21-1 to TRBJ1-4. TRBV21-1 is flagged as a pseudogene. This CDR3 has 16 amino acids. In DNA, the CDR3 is TGTGCCAGCAGCAAAGGCCCCCGGGGATTAAATGAAAAACTGTTTTTT. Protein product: CASSKGPRGLNEKLFF.

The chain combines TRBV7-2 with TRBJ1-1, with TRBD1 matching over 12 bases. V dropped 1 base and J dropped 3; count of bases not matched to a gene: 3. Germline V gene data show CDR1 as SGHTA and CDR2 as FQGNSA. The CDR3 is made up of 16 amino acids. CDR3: CASSLGGTGGHTEAFF. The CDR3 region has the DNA TGTGCCAGCAGCTTAGGGGGGACAGGGGGCCACACTGAAGCTTTCTTT.

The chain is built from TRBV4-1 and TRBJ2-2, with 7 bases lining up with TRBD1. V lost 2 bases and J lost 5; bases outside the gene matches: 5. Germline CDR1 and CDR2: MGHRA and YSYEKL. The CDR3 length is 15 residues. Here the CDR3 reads CASSQQQGRTGELFF. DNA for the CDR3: TGCGCCAGCAGCCAACAACAGGGGCGAACCGGGGAGCTGTTTTTT.

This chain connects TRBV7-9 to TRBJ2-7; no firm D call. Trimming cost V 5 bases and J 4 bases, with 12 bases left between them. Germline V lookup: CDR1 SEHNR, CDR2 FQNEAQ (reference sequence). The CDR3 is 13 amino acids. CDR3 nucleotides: TGTGCCAGCAGCCCCCCCTTAACATACGAGCAGTACTTC. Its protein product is CASSPPLTYEQYF.

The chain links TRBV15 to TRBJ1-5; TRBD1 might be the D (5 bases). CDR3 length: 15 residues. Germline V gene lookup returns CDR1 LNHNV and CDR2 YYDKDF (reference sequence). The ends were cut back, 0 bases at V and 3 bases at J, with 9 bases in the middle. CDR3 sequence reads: CATSRDRANNQPQHF. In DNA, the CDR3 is TGTGCCACCAGCAGAGACAGGGCTAACAATCAGCCCCAGCATTTT.

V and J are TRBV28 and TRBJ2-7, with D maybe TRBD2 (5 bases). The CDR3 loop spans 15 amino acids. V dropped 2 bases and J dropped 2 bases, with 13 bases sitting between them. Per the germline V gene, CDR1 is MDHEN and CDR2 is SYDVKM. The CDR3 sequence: CASSLGPSLTYEQYF. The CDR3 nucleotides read TGTGCCAGCAGTTTAGGCCCTAGCCTAACCTACGAGCAGTACTTC. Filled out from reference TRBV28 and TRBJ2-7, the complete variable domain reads DVKVTQSSRYLVKRTGEKVFLECVQDMDHENMFWYRQDPGLGLRLIYFSYDVKMKEKGDIPEGYSVSREKKERFSLILESASTNQTSMYLCASSLGPSLTYEQYFGPGTRLTVT.

The CDR3 nucleotides read TGTGCGATATCTGGAGTACTCGGGAATGAGCAGTTCTTC. This translates into CAISGVLGNEQFF. V gene TRBV19 combines with J gene TRBJ2-1; D is unclear. CDR3 length: 13 residues. Germline lookup yields CDR1 LNHDA and CDR2 SQIVND (reference sequence).

The CDR3 region is CASSIEQGNQPQHF. CDR3 sequence (DNA): TGTGCCAGTAGTATAGAACAGGGCAATCAGCCCCAGCATTTT. The chain recombines TRBV19 with TRBJ1-5; D possibly corresponds to TRBD1 (5 bases). The CDR3 runs to 14 residues. V was pared by 0 bases and J by 2 bases, with 5 bases between. The V gene's germline CDR1 is LNHDA and CDR2 SQIVND (reference sequence).

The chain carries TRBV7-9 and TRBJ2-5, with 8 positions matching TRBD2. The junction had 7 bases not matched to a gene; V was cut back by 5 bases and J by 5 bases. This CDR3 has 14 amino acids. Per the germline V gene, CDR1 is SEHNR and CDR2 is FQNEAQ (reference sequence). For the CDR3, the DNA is TGTGCCAGCAGCCCCACGGCTAGCGGGGAGACCCAGTACTTC. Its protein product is CASSPTASGETQYF.

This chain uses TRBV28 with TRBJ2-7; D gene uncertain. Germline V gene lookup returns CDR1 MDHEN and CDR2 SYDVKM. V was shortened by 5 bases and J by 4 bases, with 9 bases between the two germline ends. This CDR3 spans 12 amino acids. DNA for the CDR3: TGTGCCAGCAGTAAGCAGCAGTACGAGCAGTACTTC. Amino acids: CASSKQQYEQYF.

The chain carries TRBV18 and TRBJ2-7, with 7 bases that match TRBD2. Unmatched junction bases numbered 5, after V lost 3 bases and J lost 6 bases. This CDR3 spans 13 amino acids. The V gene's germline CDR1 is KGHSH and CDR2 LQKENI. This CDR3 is CASSPGGTVEQYF. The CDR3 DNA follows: TGTGCCAGCTCACCCGGGGGGACGGTCGAGCAGTACTTC. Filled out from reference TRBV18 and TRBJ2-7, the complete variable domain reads NAGVMQNPRHLVRRRGQEARLRCSPMKGHSHVYWYRQLPEEGLKFMVYLQKENIIDESGMPKERFSAEFPKEGPSILRIQQVVRGDSAAYFCASSPGGTVEQYFGPGTRLTVT.